The 23 T cell receptor beta chains below all came from one sample that was sequenced in a study of blood T cell repertoires in COVID-19. Assay used: immunoSEQ multiplex PCR; TCRdb lists only in-frame clones, some missing. The sample yields tens of thousands of clones, around 90% seen once. The material sequenced was peripheral blood. The receptors stem from a man aged 50-60 years with active or convalescent COVID-19.

This clone has only one observation. The chain combines TRBV5-6 with TRBJ1-6, with D unclear. Germline lookup yields CDR1 SGHDT and CDR2 YYEEEE. The CDR3 is 13 amino acids. V was pared by 4 bases and J by 7 bases, with 9 bases between. The CDR3: CASSRELNSPLHF. The CDR3 region has the DNA TGTGCCAGCAGCCGGGAGTTGAATTCACCCCTCCACTTT.

The chain couples TRBV28 to TRBJ2-1; 10 bases agree with TRBD2. The CDR3 extends over 17 amino acids. CDR1 is MDHEN and CDR2 is SYDVKM in the germline V gene. Trimming took 1 base from V and 9 from J; bases not matched to a gene: 12. Here the CDR3 reads CASSLFSGRAGKVEQFF. The CDR3 region has the DNA TGTGCCAGCAGTTTATTCAGCGGGAGGGCCGGGAAGGTTGAGCAGTTCTTC.

CDR3 nucleotide sequence: TGCGCCAGCAGCCAAGATTTACCTAGCGGCAGCTACAATGAGCAGTTCTTC. Protein: CASSQDLPSGSYNEQFF. The rearrangement joins TRBV4-3 to TRBJ2-1, with 7 bases fitting TRBD2. The CDR3 extends over 17 amino acids. In germline, CDR1 is LGHNA, CDR2 YSLEER. V lost 0 bases and J lost 3; bases outside the gene matches: 8.

This clone was observed a few times. The chain uses TRBV28 and TRBJ1-2; D is ambiguous. V lost 2 bases, J lost 3 bases, and 7 bases lay in between. The CDR3 contains 13 residues. Germline lookup yields CDR1 MDHEN and CDR2 SYDVKM. The CDR3 loop is CASSLAEDYGYTF. The CDR3 region has the DNA TGTGCCAGCAGTTTAGCCGAGGACTATGGCTACACCTTC.

This chain uses TRBV10-3 with TRBJ1-5, with D hard to call. The CDR3 consists of 14 residues. Germline V gives CDR1 ENHRY, CDR2 SYGVKD. With 6 bases removed from V and 3 bases from J, the gap between germline ends came to 12 bases. In DNA, the CDR3 is TGTGCCATCAGAGAGGGAGGGCCCAATCAGCCCCAGCATTTT. Translated: CAIREGGPNQPQHF.

The chain employs TRBV11-2 and TRBJ2-1, with 12 nucleotides matching TRBD2. The V gene's germline CDR1 is SGHAT and CDR2 FQNNGV. V was pared by 5 bases and J by 7 bases, with 3 bases of the junction left unmatched. CDR3 length equals 14 residues. CDR3 residues: CASSVGLAGNEQFF. Here the CDR3 DNA reads TGTGCCAGCAGCGTCGGACTAGCGGGAAATGAGCAGTTCTTC.

The V call is TRBV7-2, the J call TRBJ1-4; the D is unclear. The V gene's germline CDR1 is SGHTA and CDR2 FQGNSA. The CDR3 has 14 residues. Trimming stripped 1 base from V and 5 bases from J, with 8 bases between. The CDR3 protein is CASSLGLVNEKLFF. The DNA of the CDR3 is TGTGCCAGCAGCTTAGGATTAGTAAATGAAAAACTGTTTTTT. Full variable domain (missing parts from reference TRBV7-2 and TRBJ1-4): GAGVSQSPSNKVTEKGKDVELRCDPISGHTALYWYRQSLGQGLEFLIYFQGNSAPDKSGLPSDRFSAERTGGSVSTLTIQRTQQEDSAVYLCASSLGLVNEKLFFGSGTQLSVL.

This chain connects TRBV5-4 to TRBJ2-7; 13 positions match TRBD2. J lost 6 bases, V lost 4 bases, and 4 bases had no gene match. This CDR3 is built from 14 residues. Germline V gene sequence: CDR1 SGHNT, CDR2 YYREEE (reference sequence). The CDR3 spells CASSGTSGNLEQYF. For the CDR3, the DNA is TGTGCCAGCAGCGGGACTAGCGGGAATCTCGAGCAGTACTTC. The whole variable domain, remainder taken from reference TRBV5-4 and TRBJ2-7, is ETGVTQSPTHLIKTRGQQVTLRCSSQSGHNTVSWYQQALGQGPQFIFQYYREEENGRGNFPPRFSGLQFPNYSSELNVNALELDDSALYLCASSGTSGNLEQYFGPGTRLTVT.

This CDR3 is CANRIRDRVNSGYTF. The CDR3 DNA is TGTGCCAACCGCATTAGGGACAGGGTCAATTCGGGCTACACCTTC. The V call is TRBV27, the J call TRBJ1-2; TRBD1 matches 9 bases. J was trimmed by 8 bases and V by 10 bases; bases with no gene match: 17. The CDR3 consists of 15 residues. Germline V gene sequence: CDR1 MNHEY, CDR2 SMNVEV (reference sequence).

The J gene is TRBJ2-2, the V gene TRBV4-2, with TRBD1 matching over 8 bases. Germline CDR1 and CDR2: LGHNA and YNFKEQ. V trimming: 7 bases; J trimming: 0 bases; junction bases outside the gene matches: 16. This CDR3 has 19 residues. CDR3 nucleotide sequence: TGTGCCAGCACCAGAAGTGGGGGCAGGGGGCGGACGAACACCGGGGAGCTGTTTTTT. It encodes CASTRSGGRGRTNTGELFF.

The rearrangement links TRBV10-3 to TRBJ2-2, with TRBD2 identical over 11 bases. Germline V CDR1 and CDR2: ENHRY, SYGVKD. V dropped 7 bases and J dropped 0; count of bases not matched to a gene: 4. The CDR3 has 16 amino acids. In DNA form, the CDR3 reads TGTGCCATCAACGGGACTAGCGGAACGAACACCGGGGAGCTGTTTTTT. It is translated as CAINGTSGTNTGELFF.

This chain uses TRBV19 with TRBJ1-1; 8 bases match TRBD1. There are 15 residues in the CDR3. Germline V gene sequence: CDR1 LNHDA, CDR2 SQIVND (reference sequence). The V and J ends lost 1 base and 4 bases, in that order; junction bases with no gene match: 5. This CDR3 is CASSIGLDRATEAFF. CDR3 bases: TGTGCCAGTAGTATAGGGCTGGACAGGGCCACTGAAGCTTTCTTT.

The rearrangement uses TRBV4-3 and TRBJ2-7, with D possibly being TRBD2 (5 bases). Germline V gene lookup returns CDR1 LGHNA and CDR2 YSLEER. The V end was cut by 0 bases, the J end by 5 bases, with 11 bases between. The CDR3 is made up of 14 amino acids. For the CDR3, the DNA is TGCGCCAGCAGCCAAGATCTGAGGGCCCACGAGCAGTACTTC. Amino acids: CASSQDLRAHEQYF.

This clone has only a few counts. The chain carries TRBV18 and TRBJ1-5; D gene unclear. This CDR3 spans 13 amino acids. CDR1 is KGHSH, CDR2 LQKENI, per germline. The V end lost 3 bases, the J end lost 0 bases, and 3 bases lay between the germline ends. The CDR3: CASSPYSNQPQHF. As DNA, the CDR3 is TGTGCCAGCTCACCCTATAGCAATCAGCCCCAGCATTTT.

This chain connects TRBV9 to TRBJ1-5; D not resolved. CDR1 and CDR2 (germline): SGDLS, YYNGEE. Between the trimmed V and J ends, which lost 4 bases and 3 bases, there was a span of 5 bases. The CDR3 loop spans 12 amino acids. CDR3 protein: CASSPNNQPQHF. In DNA, the CDR3 is TGTGCCAGCAGCCCCAACAATCAGCCCCAGCATTTT.

The chain joins TRBV28 to TRBJ2-5; a weak D match, TRBD2 (6 bases). Looked up from germline, CDR1 is MDHEN and CDR2 is SYDVKM. The CDR3 has 14 amino acids. The ends were cut back, 6 bases at V and 5 bases at J, with 16 bases in the middle. Written as DNA, the CDR3 is TGTGCCAGCAGCTTGAGAGGGAGGCCGGAGACCCAGTACTTC. Protein: CASSLRGRPETQYF. Variable domain in full (rest from reference TRBV28 and TRBJ2-5): DVKVTQSSRYLVKRTGEKVFLECVQDMDHENMFWYRQDPGLGLRLIYFSYDVKMKEKGDIPEGYSVSREKKERFSLILESASTNQTSMYLCASSLRGRPETQYFGPGTRLLVL.

The chain carries TRBV28 and TRBJ2-1, with 7 positions matching TRBD2. V lost 3 bases, J lost 2 bases, and 4 bases stayed unmatched. Germline V gene sequence: CDR1 MDHEN, CDR2 SYDVKM. The CDR3 spans 15 residues. CDR3 sequence (DNA): TGTGCCAGCAGTTTCGCTAGCGGCACCTACAATGAGCAGTTCTTC. Protein: CASSFASGTYNEQFF.

The chain employs TRBV3-1 (or the pseudogene TRBV3-2) and TRBJ1-2, with D possibly being TRBD1 (6 bases). The CDR3 runs 13 residues. V lost 3 bases, J lost 3 bases, and 8 bases lay in between. CDR1 and CDR2 (germline): LGHDT, YNNKEL (reference sequence). The DNA of the CDR3 is TGTGCCAGCAGCCAGCGGGGGCACTATGGCTACACCTTC. Encoded protein: CASSQRGHYGYTF.

The chain recombines TRBV6-5 with TRBJ2-3, with TRBD2 matching 8 bases. V was clipped by 6 bases and J by 3 bases; unmatched bases: 8. The CDR3 covers 15 residues. Germline V gene lookup returns CDR1 MNHEY and CDR2 SVGAGI. The CDR3: CASRSGRWLTDTQYF. For the CDR3, the DNA is TGTGCCAGCAGGAGCGGGAGATGGCTTACAGATACGCAGTATTTT.

This chain connects TRBV18 to TRBJ2-1, with D possibly being TRBD2 (6 bases). Trimming shortened V by 1 base and J by 2 bases, and 6 bases separated the two germline ends. This CDR3 is built from 14 residues. CDR1 is KGHSH and CDR2 is LQKENI in the germline V gene. Here the CDR3 reads CASSPLAAYNEQFF. As DNA, the CDR3 is TGTGCCAGCTCACCACTAGCGGCCTACAATGAGCAGTTCTTC.

The rearrangement links TRBV5-4 to TRBJ2-5; TRBD1 is a possible D gene (5 bases). V lost 6 bases to trimming and J lost 2 bases, with 11 bases between them. This CDR3 has 13 amino acids. Germline V gene sequence: CDR1 SGHNT, CDR2 YYREEE (reference sequence). The CDR3 loop is CASKGVMQETQYF. The CDR3 DNA follows: TGTGCCAGCAAAGGGGTTATGCAAGAGACCCAGTACTTC.

The CDR3 sequence: CATSDRDFSGANVLTF. The CDR3 nucleotides read TGTGCCACCAGTGATAGGGACTTCTCTGGGGCCAACGTCCTGACTTTC. V is TRBV24-1 and J is TRBJ2-6; D is possibly TRBD2 (6 bases). The ends were cut back, 3 bases at V and 0 bases at J, with 8 bases in the middle. The CDR3 is made up of 16 amino acids. Germline CDR1 is KGHDR and CDR2 is SFDVKD.

This chain links TRBV10-2 with TRBJ2-1, with 12 nucleotides matching TRBD2. Trimming removed 9 bases from V and 5 bases from J; junction bases left unmatched: 11. The CDR3 length is 16 residues. Per the germline V gene, CDR1 is WSHSY and CDR2 is SAAADI. The chain's CDR3 is CASSSGRANKDNEQFF. In nucleotides, the CDR3 is TGCGCCAGTTCTAGCGGGAGGGCCAATAAGGACAATGAGCAGTTCTTC.